Below are 32 T cell receptor beta chains sequenced from a single sample in a study of somatic mutations in cytotoxic T cells in rheumatoid arthritis. Produced via immunoSEQ multiplex PCR; TCRdb's table is partial and in-frame only. The sample consists of about 420 clones, approximately 86% of them appearing once. The sequencing input was CD8+ T cells sorted from blood. The receptors come from a woman between 65 and 79 years old with rheumatoid arthritis.

This clone was seen a single time. The chain has TRBV9 and TRBJ2-3; 10 positions match TRBD2. V lost 4 bases to trimming and J lost 5 bases; unmatched junction nucleotides: 10. This CDR3 is built from 16 residues. Germline values: CDR1 SGDLS, CDR2 YYNGEE. DNA of the CDR3: TGTGCCAGCAGCAACCAACTAGCGGGGCCGGGAGATACGCAGTATTTT. Amino acid sequence: CASSNQLAGPGDTQYF.

The V call is TRBV7-2, the J call TRBJ2-1; 14 nucleotides line up with TRBD2. Germline V gene sequence: CDR1 SGHTA, CDR2 FQGNSA. The CDR3 has 15 residues. V was pared by 4 bases and J by 9 bases, with 5 bases of the junction left unmatched. The CDR3 region is CASSSGLAGGFEQFF. CDR3 nucleotides: TGTGCCAGCAGCTCCGGACTAGCGGGAGGTTTTGAGCAGTTCTTC. Supplemented by reference TRBV7-2 and TRBJ2-1, the full variable domain reads GAGVSQSPSNKVTEKGKDVELRCDPISGHTALYWYRQSLGQGLEFLIYFQGNSAPDKSGLPSDRFSAERTGGSVSTLTIQRTQQEDSAVYLCASSSGLAGGFEQFFGPGTRLTVL.

This chain links TRBV9 with TRBJ2-3, with a weak D call TRBD1 (5 bases). This CDR3 has 15 amino acids. V dropped 0 bases and J dropped 6 bases, with 14 bases sitting between them. The germline CDR1 and CDR2 sequences are SGDLS and YYNGEE. The CDR3 is CASSVATLGADTQYF. CDR3 DNA sequence: TGTGCCAGCAGCGTAGCTACGTTAGGGGCGGATACGCAGTATTTT.

The V gene is TRBV9, the J gene TRBJ1-6; tentative D call: TRBD1 (5 bases). Germline V lookup: CDR1 SGDLS, CDR2 YYNGEE. The CDR3 has 14 amino acids. V lost 2 bases to trimming and J lost 7 bases, with 10 bases between them. The CDR3 bases are TGTGCCAGCAGCGTCGGACAAGAAAATTCACCCCTCCACTTT. Translation gives CASSVGQENSPLHF.

This chain links TRBV9 with TRBJ2-3; 11 nucleotides agree with TRBD2. J lost 0 bases, V lost 4 bases, and 4 bases had no gene match. Germline-derived CDR1 and CDR2 are SGDLS and YYNGEE. This CDR3 spans 16 amino acids. The CDR3 sequence: CASSPTSGESTDTQYF. The CDR3 coding sequence is TGTGCCAGCAGCCCGACTAGCGGGGAAAGCACAGATACGCAGTATTTT.

This rearrangement joins TRBV9 to TRBJ2-5; TRBD2 agrees at 8 bases. The V and J ends lost 0 bases and 5 bases, in that order; junction bases with no gene match: 9. Germline loops: CDR1 SGDLS, CDR2 YYNGEE. The CDR3 loop spans 16 amino acids. CDR3 nucleotides: TGTGCCAGCAGCGTAGGTCAGCGGGAGACGGGCGAGACCCAGTACTTC. It is translated as CASSVGQRETGETQYF.

This chain links TRBV9 with TRBJ2-1, with D tentatively TRBD2 (6 bases). Between the trimmed V and J ends, which lost 3 bases and 0 bases, there was a span of 10 bases. The CDR3 length is 15 residues. CDR1 is SGDLS and CDR2 is YYNGEE in the germline V gene. CDR3 in amino acids: CASSGSGSSYNEQFF. The CDR3 DNA sequence: TGTGCCAGCAGCGGTAGCGGTAGCTCCTACAATGAGCAGTTCTTC.

V and J are TRBV6-7 and TRBJ1-5; no definite D call. TRBV6-7 is annotated as an ORF whose role is uncertain. CDR3 size: 15 residues. Deletions cut 0 bases from V and 7 bases from J, with 13 bases between. CDR3 sequence reads: CASSYSGRARQPQHF. CDR3 sequence (DNA): TGTGCCAGCAGTTACTCCGGGAGGGCTCGGCAGCCCCAGCATTTT.

The rearrangement joins TRBV9 to TRBJ1-1; no reliable D call. V lost 4 bases, J lost 6 bases, and 13 bases lay in between. CDR3 size: 13 residues. Looked up from germline, CDR1 is SGDLS and CDR2 is YYNGEE. CDR3 DNA: TGTGCCAGCAGCCCCGGAGGTGGGCCTGAAGCTTTCTTT. Its translation: CASSPGGGPEAFF.

This chain uses TRBV9 with TRBJ2-1; D is perhaps TRBD2 (6 bases). Per the germline V gene, CDR1 is SGDLS and CDR2 is YYNGEE. The CDR3 sequence is 22 residues long. The V end lost 0 bases, the J end lost 0 bases, and 28 bases lay between the germline ends. CDR3 DNA: TGTGCCAGCAGCGTAGAGGTGGGCGGAGGGTTAGGTGTTACCGACTCCTACAATGAGCAGTTCTTC. Its protein product is CASSVEVGGGLGVTDSYNEQFF.

This clone was seen once. The chain joins TRBV9 to TRBJ1-5; no reliable D call. The CDR3 has 15 amino acids. CDR1 and CDR2 (germline): SGDLS, YYNGEE. Trimming stripped 0 bases from V and 4 bases from J, with 11 bases between. The CDR3 region is CASSVVAGVNQPQHF. CDR3 sequence (DNA): TGTGCCAGCAGCGTAGTGGCAGGTGTTAATCAGCCCCAGCATTTT.

The chain links TRBV9 to TRBJ2-5; D gene ambiguous. The V end lost 4 bases, the J end lost 5 bases, and 15 bases lay between the germline ends. CDR3 length: 14 residues. Germline assignment: CDR1 SGDLS and CDR2 YYNGEE. The CDR3 protein is CASSTAGSTETQYF. CDR3 nucleotides: TGTGCCAGCAGCACGGCAGGTTCAACGGAGACCCAGTACTTC.

The chain carries TRBV16 and TRBJ1-2; no reliable D call. Germline CDR1 reads KGHSY; CDR2 reads FQNENV. V was pared by 5 bases and J by 4 bases, with 23 bases between. The CDR3 is made up of 17 amino acids. The chain's CDR3 is CASSVSRVVRKIYGYTF. The CDR3 DNA sequence: TGTGCCAGCAGCGTATCACGGGTCGTTAGAAAGATCTATGGCTACACCTTC.

The chain links TRBV9 to TRBJ2-5, with D possibly being TRBD2 (7 bases). The tail of the sequence fits TRBJ2-7 better, so the J call may be wrong. The CDR3 extends over 14 amino acids. Germline values: CDR1 SGDLS, CDR2 YYNGEE. The CDR3 reads CASSVRGGVGEQYF. CDR3 DNA sequence: TGTGCCAGCAGCGTAAGGGGGGGAGTCGGCGAGCAGTACTTC.

V is TRBV9 and J is TRBJ1-1; 7 nucleotides match TRBD1. Germline V gives CDR1 SGDLS, CDR2 YYNGEE. With 4 bases clipped from V and 7 bases from J, the junction kept 7 bases outside the gene matches. CDR3 length equals 13 residues. This chain's CDR3 is CASSLRTGDEAFF. The CDR3 coding sequence is TGTGCCAGCAGCCTACGGACAGGCGATGAAGCTTTCTTT.

This clone was seen just once. The V gene is TRBV9, the J gene TRBJ2-1; no reliable D call. Germline V gives CDR1 SGDLS, CDR2 YYNGEE. The CDR3 loop spans 15 amino acids. Trimming took off 4 bases at V and 5 bases at J, with 16 bases between the two ends. In DNA form, the CDR3 reads TGTGCCAGCAGCACCCCTCGCGAGAGAAACAATGAGCAGTTCTTC. Residues: CASSTPRERNNEQFF.

V and J are TRBV9 and TRBJ2-7; TRBD2 matches 12 bases. Trimming at V came to 0 bases and at J to 2 bases, leaving 3 bases not matched to a gene. The CDR3 contains 16 residues. From germline, CDR1 is SGDLS and CDR2 YYNGEE. Here the CDR3 reads CASSVGLAGDTYEQYF. CDR3 nucleotides: TGTGCCAGCAGCGTAGGACTAGCGGGAGACACCTACGAGCAGTACTTC. Full variable domain (outside the CDR3, taken from reference TRBV9 and TRBJ2-7): DSGVTQTPKHLITATGQRVTLRCSPRSGDLSVYWYQQSLDQGLQFLIQYYNGEERAKGNILERFSAQQFPDLHSELNLSSLELGDSALYFCASSVGLAGDTYEQYFGPGTRLTVT.

The CDR3 region is CASSVDGGQNTEAFF. CDR3 coding DNA: TGTGCCAGCAGCGTAGATGGCGGTCAGAACACTGAAGCTTTCTTT. V is TRBV9 and J is TRBJ1-1; no clear D gene. Germline V lookup: CDR1 SGDLS, CDR2 YYNGEE. Trimming stripped 0 bases from V and 1 base from J, with 10 bases between. This CDR3 is built from 15 residues.

The V gene is TRBV9, the J gene TRBJ2-3; D is possibly TRBD1 (6 bases). Germline V lookup: CDR1 SGDLS, CDR2 YYNGEE. The CDR3 length is 16 residues. Trimming shortened V by 2 bases and J by 0 bases, and 13 bases separated the two germline ends. The CDR3 loop reads CASSVGQFSSTDTQYF. Written as DNA, the CDR3 is TGTGCCAGCAGCGTCGGACAGTTCTCTAGCACAGATACGCAGTATTTT.

The chain carries TRBV9 and TRBJ2-1; 9 bases line up with TRBD2. Germline CDR1 is SGDLS and CDR2 is YYNGEE. V lost 0 bases to trimming and J lost 7 bases; unmatched junction nucleotides: 8. This CDR3 contains 16 residues. The DNA of the CDR3 is TGTGCCAGCAGCGTAGGAGGGGGACTAGCAAAGAATGAGCAGTTCTTC. Its translation is CASSVGGGLAKNEQFF. The variable domain in full, with the rest retrieved from reference TRBV9 and TRBJ2-1, is DSGVTQTPKHLITATGQRVTLRCSPRSGDLSVYWYQQSLDQGLQFLIQYYNGEERAKGNILERFSAQQFPDLHSELNLSSLELGDSALYFCASSVGGGLAKNEQFFGPGTRLTVL.

V gene TRBV9 combines with J gene TRBJ1-2, with D perhaps TRBD1 (5 bases). The CDR3 runs to 12 residues. V was shortened by 10 bases and J by 5 bases, with 15 bases between the two germline ends. From germline, CDR1 is SGDLS and CDR2 YYNGEE. The CDR3 reads CAGTPGGYGYTF. The CDR3 nucleotides are TGTGCCGGCACCCCGGGGGGGTATGGCTACACCTTC.

J is TRBJ2-7 and V is TRBV9, with D possibly matching TRBD2 (5 bases). Trimming pared 4 bases from V and 1 base from J, leaving 15 bases between. There are 15 residues in the CDR3. CDR1 is SGDLS, CDR2 YYNGEE, per germline. The CDR3, as DNA: TGTGCCAGCAGCCCGAGCGGAGTGGCGTCCTACGAGCAGTACTTC. This translates into CASSPSGVASYEQYF.

The rearrangement joins TRBV9 to TRBJ2-2, with TRBD2 as a possible D gene (5 bases). V lost 2 bases and J lost 7, with 12 bases in between. Germline loops: CDR1 SGDLS, CDR2 YYNGEE. The CDR3 consists of 14 residues. The chain's CDR3 is CASSVEGFGGELFF. DNA for the CDR3: TGTGCCAGCAGCGTCGAGGGATTCGGCGGGGAGCTGTTTTTT.

This clone was found once. The rearrangement uses TRBV9 and TRBJ1-2, with 7 bases matching TRBD1. The length of the CDR3 is 15 residues. V lost 2 bases to trimming and J lost 6 bases; unmatched junction nucleotides: 10. Germline CDR1 SGDLS, CDR2 YYNGEE. CDR3 sequence (DNA): TGTGCCAGCAGCGTGAGGACAGGCGGCTCAGATGGCTACACCTTC. Translated: CASSVRTGGSDGYTF.

This chain joins TRBV9 and TRBJ2-6; the D gene is possibly TRBD2 (7 bases). Germline V gene sequence: CDR1 SGDLS, CDR2 YYNGEE. Deletions cut 4 bases from V and 0 bases from J, with 14 bases between. This CDR3 is 17 amino acids long. The DNA of the CDR3 is TGTGCCAGCAGCAAAGAGGGGGGGCACTCTGGGGCCAACGTCCTGACTTTC. Translated: CASSKEGGHSGANVLTF.

This clone was seen just once. The chain uses TRBV9 and TRBJ2-1; 7 nucleotides match TRBD2. V was clipped by 0 bases and J by 0 bases; unmatched bases: 6. CDR1 and CDR2 from the germline V gene are SGDLS and YYNGEE. The CDR3 is made up of 17 amino acids. This CDR3 is CASSVGGRGLSYNEQFF. The CDR3 DNA follows: TGTGCCAGCAGCGTAGGGGGGAGGGGCCTCTCCTACAATGAGCAGTTCTTC.

The chain is built from TRBV9 and TRBJ2-5; tentatively, D is TRBD2 (6 bases). Trimming took off 7 bases at V and 5 bases at J, with 18 bases between the two ends. Germline CDR1 and CDR2: SGDLS and YYNGEE. The CDR3 spans 14 residues. The CDR3: CASGGTSVSETQYF. In nucleotides, the CDR3 is TGTGCCAGCGGAGGGACCTCGGTTTCGGAGACCCAGTACTTC.

This rearrangement joins TRBV11-2 to TRBJ2-5; D is perhaps TRBD1 (6 bases). The CDR3 is made up of 14 amino acids. CDR1 and CDR2 from the germline V gene are SGHAT and FQNNGV. Trimming took 4 bases from V and 0 from J, leaving 9 bases between them. The CDR3 sequence: CASSSRQDQETQYF. The DNA for the CDR3 is TGTGCCAGCAGCTCCCGACAGGACCAAGAGACCCAGTACTTC.

This clone was recorded only once. V gene TRBV9 combines with J gene TRBJ2-3; tentatively, D is TRBD1 (6 bases). Germline values: CDR1 SGDLS, CDR2 YYNGEE. CDR3 length: 16 residues. The ends were cut back, 4 bases at V and 3 bases at J, with 18 bases in the middle. The CDR3 DNA is TGTGCCAGCAGCCCCCCGACAGGCTCGGGAACAGATACGCAGTATTTT. Translated: CASSPPTGSGTDTQYF.

V and J are TRBV9 and TRBJ2-3; TRBD2 is a possible D gene (5 bases). Trimming shortened V by 0 bases and J by 0 bases, and 11 bases separated the two germline ends. The CDR3 contains 16 residues. Germline V gene sequence: CDR1 SGDLS, CDR2 YYNGEE. The CDR3 protein is CASSVGWRTSTDTQYF. CDR3 in DNA: TGTGCCAGCAGCGTAGGGTGGCGGACTAGCACAGATACGCAGTATTTT.

This chain connects TRBV9 to TRBJ2-3; 13 bases are shared with TRBD2. The CDR3 spans 18 residues. Germline lookup yields CDR1 SGDLS and CDR2 YYNGEE. Losses at the gene ends were 4 bases for V and 3 bases for J; bases not matched to a gene: 11. CDR3 DNA: TGTGCCAGCAGCCAGACTCCACTAGCGGGGGGGCGAACAGATACGCAGTATTTT. This translates into CASSQTPLAGGRTDTQYF.

This chain links TRBV9 with TRBJ2-1, with 11 nucleotides matching TRBD2. V trimming: 0 bases; J trimming: 10 bases; junction bases outside the gene matches: 9. The CDR3 runs 16 residues. Per the germline V gene, CDR1 is SGDLS and CDR2 is YYNGEE. CDR3 sequence (DNA): TGTGCCAGCAGCGTAGCTCGAACTAGCGGGAGACAGGAGCAGTTCTTC. Its translation is CASSVARTSGRQEQFF.